The 30 T cell receptor beta chains in this list originate from one sample, sequenced in a study of blood T cell repertoires in COVID-19. Clones were sequenced by immunoSEQ multiplex PCR, and TCRdb holds only the in-frame ones, with some missing. The table lists a few hundred thousand clones, roughly 90% of them singletons. The sample comprised peripheral blood. These receptors all stem from a woman aged 25 to 45 with COVID-19, enrolled during active disease.

The chain carries TRBV5-1 and TRBJ2-2; 8 bases are a match to TRBD1. Germline trimming cut 0 bases from V and 6 bases from J; bases unmatched to any gene: 7. Germline-derived CDR1 and CDR2 are SGHRS and YFSETQ. The CDR3 runs 16 residues. The CDR3 here is CASSLVDRGGSGELFF. For the CDR3, the DNA is TGCGCCAGCAGCTTGGTAGACAGGGGCGGATCCGGGGAGCTGTTTTTT.

The chain carries TRBV5-1 and TRBJ2-5; D is possibly TRBD1 (6 bases). Trimming stripped 1 base from V and 3 bases from J, with 10 bases between. The CDR3 has 14 residues. The germline CDR1 and CDR2 sequences are SGHRS and YFSETQ. The CDR3: CASSLIAGEETQYF. The CDR3, as DNA: TGCGCCAGCAGCTTGATTGCAGGGGAAGAGACCCAGTACTTC.

This clone was recorded once. CDR3 sequence: CASSLGTGTGYTF. The DNA for the CDR3 is TGCGCCAGCAGCTTGGGGACAGGGACGGGCTACACCTTC. The J gene is TRBJ1-2, the V gene TRBV5-1, with TRBD1 matching 8 bases. V lost 0 bases, J lost 8 bases, and 3 bases stayed unmatched. This CDR3 spans 13 amino acids. Per the germline V gene, CDR1 is SGHRS and CDR2 is YFSETQ.

Points on this clone: One end of the junction is discordant with germline, which a read error may explain. This chain joins TRBV5-1 and TRBJ2-2, with D possibly matching TRBD2 (5 bases). CDR3 size: 15 residues. Germline CDR1 is SGHRS and CDR2 is YFSETQ. In DNA form, the CDR3 reads TGCGCCAGCACCTTGAGGGTCGGGGAAACCGGGGAGCTGTTTTTT. Its translation: CASTLRVGETGELFF.

The rearrangement links TRBV24-1 to TRBJ2-1; TRBD1 matches at 8 bases. V lost 2 bases, J lost 2 bases, and 4 bases stayed unmatched. The CDR3 is 16 amino acids. Germline CDR1 is KGHDR and CDR2 is SFDVKD. CDR3 nucleotide sequence: TGTGCCACCAGTGATTCGGACAGGGACGCCTACAATGAGCAGTTCTTC. Translated, it gives CATSDSDRDAYNEQFF.

The gene calls are TRBV30 and TRBJ1-2; 8 bases are shared with TRBD1. The CDR3 extends over 14 amino acids. Unmatched junction bases numbered 8, after V lost 0 bases and J lost 8 bases. CDR1 and CDR2 from the germline V gene are GTSNPN and SVGIG (reference sequence). In DNA form, the CDR3 reads TGTGCCTGGAGTGTACGTAGGGACAGGAAGGGCTACACCTTC. It yields the protein CAWSVRRDRKGYTF.

The chain links TRBV30 to TRBJ1-3, with 9 bases identical to TRBD1. The CDR3 sequence is 14 residues long. Germline trimming cut 2 bases from V and 9 bases from J; bases unmatched to any gene: 8. Germline V gene data show CDR1 as GTSNPN and CDR2 as SVGIG (reference sequence). CDR3 nucleotides: TGTGCCTGGAGTCGGACAGGGGACTTTTTCACCATATATTTT. It codes for CAWSRTGDFFTIYF. Based on the CDR3 plus reference TRBV30 and TRBJ1-3, the full variable domain is SQTIHQWPATLVQPVGSPLSLECTVEGTSNPNLYWYRQAAGRGLQLLFYSVGIGQISSEVPQNLSASRPQDRQFILSSKKLLLSDSGFYLCAWSRTGDFFTIYFGEGSWLTVV.

V usage is TRBV10-3 and J usage is TRBJ2-7; the match to TRBD1 covers 7 bases. Looked up from germline, CDR1 is ENHRY and CDR2 is SYGVKD. The CDR3 has 12 amino acids. V was pared by 8 bases and J by 5 bases, with 6 bases of the junction left unmatched. CDR3 sequence (DNA): TGTGCCATCCGCGACAGGGTCCACGAGCAGTACTTC. Translation: CAIRDRVHEQYF.

The gene calls are TRBV3-1 (or the pseudogene TRBV3-2) and TRBJ1-5, with a weak D call TRBD1 (5 bases). V was cut by 1 base and J by 4 bases, with 8 bases left in between. Germline assignment: CDR1 LGHDT and CDR2 YNNKEL (reference sequence). This CDR3 spans 14 amino acids. CDR3 bases: TGTGCCAGCAGCCAAGGACAGCGAAATCAGCCCCAGCATTTT. This encodes CASSQGQRNQPQHF.

This chain connects TRBV5-1 to TRBJ2-1, with 7 positions matching TRBD2. Germline CDR1 is SGHRS and CDR2 is YFSETQ. The CDR3 spans 17 residues. Losses at the gene ends were 0 bases for V and 2 bases for J; bases not matched to a gene: 8. Here the CDR3 reads CASSLEDKAGTYNEQFF. CDR3 nucleotide sequence: TGCGCCAGCAGCTTGGAAGATAAAGCGGGAACCTACAATGAGCAGTTCTTC. The complete variable domain, with remaining parts taken from reference TRBV5-1 and TRBJ2-1, reads KAGVTQTPRYLIKTRGQQVTLSCSPISGHRSVSWYQQTPGQGLQFLFEYFSETQRNKGNFPGRFSGRQFSNSRSEMNVSTLELGDSALYLCASSLEDKAGTYNEQFFGPGTRLTVL.

The chain combines TRBV28 with TRBJ2-1; 8 positions agree with TRBD1. V dropped 4 bases and J dropped 10; count of bases not matched to a gene: 6. This CDR3 spans 13 amino acids. Germline CDR1 and CDR2: MDHEN and SYDVKM. CDR3 protein: CASSSWTGNEQFF. DNA for the CDR3: TGTGCCAGCAGTTCATGGACAGGGAACGAGCAGTTCTTC.

This rearrangement joins TRBV21-1 to TRBJ2-1; TRBD2, the D gene given by the table, was not confirmed from the DNA. TRBV21-1 constitutes a pseudogene. The length of the CDR3 is 19 residues. The chain's CDR3 is CASSKSDLTSGRPYNEQFF. CDR3 sequence (DNA): TGTGCCAGCAGCAAGTCCGACCTGACTAGCGGGCGTCCCTACAATGAGCAGTTCTTC.

The table lists this clone with a few counts. The chain links TRBV9 to TRBJ2-2; no clear D. From germline, CDR1 is SGDLS and CDR2 YYNGEE. The CDR3 loop spans 12 amino acids. V dropped 4 bases and J dropped 5 bases, with 6 bases sitting between them. The DNA for the CDR3 is TGTGCCAGCAGCACCACTACCGGGGAGCTGTTTTTT. Translation gives CASSTTTGELFF. The complete variable domain, with remaining parts taken from reference TRBV9 and TRBJ2-2, reads DSGVTQTPKHLITATGQRVTLRCSPRSGDLSVYWYQQSLDQGLQFLIQYYNGEERAKGNILERFSAQQFPDLHSELNLSSLELGDSALYFCASSTTTGELFFGEGSRLTVL.

The chain combines TRBV25-1 with TRBJ1-4; 10 bases fit TRBD1. CDR1 MGHDK and CDR2 SYGVNS come from the germline V gene. With 1 base clipped from V and 6 bases from J, the junction kept 2 bases outside the gene matches. The CDR3 consists of 15 residues. The CDR3 region has the DNA TGTGCCAGCAGTGAATTGGGGACAGGGGATGAAAAACTGTTTTTT. Encoded protein: CASSELGTGDEKLFF.

This rearrangement joins TRBV27 to TRBJ2-1, with 7 bases matching TRBD1. V was clipped by 3 bases and J by 6 bases; unmatched bases: 5. The CDR3 is 14 residues long. Germline V gene lookup returns CDR1 MNHEY and CDR2 SMNVEV (reference sequence). CDR3 amino acids: CASSFGTVGNEQFF. DNA for the CDR3: TGTGCCAGCAGTTTCGGGACAGTCGGCAATGAGCAGTTCTTC.

V gene TRBV18 combines with J gene TRBJ1-5; tentatively, D is TRBD1 (5 bases). Germline V gene sequence: CDR1 KGHSH, CDR2 LQKENI. This CDR3 has 18 residues. V was pared by 2 bases and J by 0 bases, with 17 bases between. CDR3 loop: CASSPFGQGTASNQPQHF. CDR3 nucleotides: TGTGCCAGCTCACCATTTGGTCAGGGTACTGCTAGCAATCAGCCCCAGCATTTT. Using reference TRBV18 and TRBJ1-5 for the parts outside the CDR3, the full variable domain is NAGVMQNPRHLVRRRGQEARLRCSPMKGHSHVYWYRQLPEEGLKFMVYLQKENIIDESGMPKERFSAEFPKEGPSILRIQQVVRGDSAAYFCASSPFGQGTASNQPQHFGDGTRLSIL.

The CDR3 loop reads CSVRTASGNTIYF. The CDR3 DNA follows: TGCAGCGTTAGGACAGCCTCTGGAAACACCATATATTTT. The chain joins TRBV29-1 to TRBJ1-3; a weak D match, TRBD1 (6 bases). This CDR3 spans 13 amino acids. V gave up 5 bases and J gave up 0 bases, with 8 bases separating them. Germline-derived CDR1 and CDR2 are SQVTM and ANQGSEA.

V is TRBV5-4 and J is TRBJ2-1, with 11 bases identical to TRBD2. Germline CDR1 and CDR2: SGHNT and YYREEE (reference sequence). V lost 3 bases to trimming and J lost 9 bases; unmatched junction nucleotides: 11. This CDR3 has 16 residues. The CDR3 DNA sequence: TGTGCCAGCAGCTCGACGGTACTAGCGGGAGTTGCTGAGCAGTTCTTC. Its protein is CASSSTVLAGVAEQFF.

The chain is built from TRBV7-2 and TRBJ2-1; D may be TRBD1 (5 bases). The V and J ends lost 5 bases and 8 bases respectively, with 19 bases between them. Germline assignment: CDR1 SGHTA and CDR2 FQGNSA. The CDR3 runs 15 residues. In DNA, the CDR3 is TGTGCCAGCAGCGAAGACAGTATGGGTCCGTATGAGCAGTTCTTC. Translation gives CASSEDSMGPYEQFF. Together with reference TRBV7-2 and TRBJ2-1, the CDR3 gives the full variable domain: GAGVSQSPSNKVTEKGKDVELRCDPISGHTALYWYRQSLGQGLEFLIYFQGNSAPDKSGLPSDRFSAERTGGSVSTLTIQRTQQEDSAVYLCASSEDSMGPYEQFFGPGTRLTVL.

The rearrangement uses TRBV7-9 and TRBJ2-1; 7 positions agree with TRBD2. This CDR3 region has 19 residues. Germline lookup yields CDR1 SEHNR and CDR2 FQNEAQ (reference sequence). Losses at the gene ends were 6 bases for V and 2 bases for J; bases not matched to a gene: 19. Here the CDR3 DNA reads TGTGCCAGCAGTATACTCCTGAGTGGGAGGGCCCCAGCCTACAATGAGCAGTTCTTC. This codes for CASSILLSGRAPAYNEQFF.

The rearrangement links TRBV20-1 to TRBJ2-7; 8 bases line up with TRBD2. The CDR3 runs 17 residues. V shed 3 bases, J shed 0 bases, and the junction held 13 bases outside the gene matches. CDR1 DFQATT and CDR2 SNEGSKA come from the germline V gene (reference sequence). The DNA of the CDR3 is TGCAGTGCTAGTACAGCGGGAGTTTCGGCTACCTCCTACGAGCAGTACTTC. The encoded protein is CSASTAGVSATSYEQYF.

The chain couples TRBV2 to TRBJ1-2; D not resolved. Germline lookup yields CDR1 SNHLY and CDR2 FYNNEI. This CDR3 comprises 15 residues. V was pared by 1 base and J by 4 bases, with 13 bases between. CDR3 in amino acids: CASSEDPQGGYGYTF. CDR3 nucleotides: TGTGCCAGCAGTGAAGATCCTCAAGGCGGCTATGGCTACACCTTC. The full variable domain, its missing parts supplied by reference TRBV2 and TRBJ1-2, is EPEVTQTPSHQVTQMGQEVILRCVPISNHLYFYWYRQILGQKVEFLVSFYNNEISEKSEIFDDQFSVERPDGSNFTLKIRSTKLEDSAMYFCASSEDPQGGYGYTFGSGTRLTVV.

This clone was recorded a few times. The chain carries TRBV11-3 and TRBJ1-1; 12 nucleotides match TRBD1. This CDR3 spans 15 amino acids. Trimming removed 2 bases from V and 5 bases from J; junction bases left unmatched: 3. Germline CDR1 SGHNT, CDR2 YENEEA. As DNA, the CDR3 is TGTGCCAGCAGCTTAAGGGACAGGGGGCGGACTGAAGCTTTCTTT. The encoded protein is CASSLRDRGRTEAFF.

The rearrangement links TRBV29-1 to TRBJ2-7, with D possibly TRBD1 on 5 matching bases. Germline values: CDR1 SQVTM, CDR2 ANQGSEA. V lost 3 bases, J lost 3 bases, and 6 bases lay in between. The CDR3 runs 11 residues. In DNA form, the CDR3 reads TGCAGCGTTGATAGGGGCTACGAGCAGTACTTC. Translated, it gives CSVDRGYEQYF.

DNA for the CDR3: TGTGCCAGCAGTTTTGCGGACAGGGATGCTTTCTTT. Translating gives CASSFADRDAFF. This chain connects TRBV28 to TRBJ1-1, with 8 bases identical to TRBD1. CDR3 size: 12 residues. Germline V gives CDR1 MDHEN, CDR2 SYDVKM. Trimming took 3 bases from V and 11 from J; bases not matched to a gene: 5.

V is TRBV19 and J is TRBJ1-2; no firm D call. CDR3 length equals 14 residues. Trimming pared 0 bases from V and 1 base from J, leaving 6 bases between. Germline-derived CDR1 and CDR2 are LNHDA and SQIVND (reference sequence). The CDR3 nucleotides are TGTGCCAGTAGTATAGAGGAGGGTAACTATGGCTACACCTTC. Protein product: CASSIEEGNYGYTF.

V is TRBV6-2 or TRBV6-3 and J is TRBJ1-4; the match to TRBD1 covers 7 bases. The J segment lost 8 bases and the V segment lost 5 bases, leaving 11 bases of the junction unmatched. The CDR3 sequence is 15 residues long. Germline lookup yields CDR1 MNHEY and CDR2 SVGEGT. CDR3: CASSLIQGSGEKLFF. Here the CDR3 DNA reads TGTGCCAGCAGTCTCATACAGGGGTCCGGCGAAAAACTGTTTTTT.

The V gene is TRBV27, the J gene TRBJ1-2; 8 bases agree with TRBD1. This CDR3 is built from 14 residues. Germline values: CDR1 MNHEY, CDR2 SMNVEV (reference sequence). V gave up 3 bases and J gave up 3 bases; unmatched junction bases: 3. The CDR3 loop is CASSLGTGYYGYTF. The CDR3 nucleotides are TGTGCCAGCAGTTTGGGGACAGGCTACTATGGCTACACCTTC.

This clone was observed once. The V call is TRBV19, the J call TRBJ1-5; no clear D. Trimming shortened V by 4 bases and J by 5 bases, and 9 bases separated the two germline ends. The CDR3 sequence is 13 residues long. In germline, CDR1 is LNHDA, CDR2 SQIVND (reference sequence). This CDR3 reads CASSRAVDQPQHF. In DNA, the CDR3 is TGTGCCAGTAGTAGGGCCGTTGATCAGCCCCAGCATTTT.

This sequence joins TRBV4-1 and TRBJ1-2; 8 positions agree with TRBD1. The CDR3 contains 15 residues. Losses at the gene ends were 1 base for V and 3 bases for J; bases not matched to a gene: 4. CDR1 and CDR2 from the germline V gene are MGHRA and YSYEKL. The CDR3 region is CASSQVAGQDYGYTF. The CDR3, as DNA: TGCGCCAGCAGCCAAGTCGCGGGACAGGACTATGGCTACACCTTC.